This T cell receptor (beta chain) was identified during a study of blood T cell repertoires in COVID-19. Study at large: The cDNA or gDNA used as material had been derived from T cells, B-cell-depleted T cells, or PBMCs.

Original processing notes: Amplification of reference gene primers was used by the study to estimate nucleated cell counts. Here immunoSEQ multiplex PCR was the method, and the copy in TCRdb shows in-frame clones only, minus some. That table furnishes V, J and clone size, whereas the DNA furnished D and trimming. Found here are under 60,000 clones, approximately 84% of them singletons; the top ten hold around 25%. The CDR3 spans 15 residues. V lost 4 bases, J lost 4 bases, and 14 bases lay in between. Germline CDR1 reads SGHNT; CDR2 reads YYREEE (reference sequence). The chain carries TRBV5-4 and TRBJ1-4, with TRBD1 as a possible D gene (5 bases). The sequence was obtained from a human donor in a cohort sampled during active COVID-19. Sequencing used peripheral blood. The CDR3 sequence: CASSQGGRGNEKLFF. The CDR3 DNA reads as TGTGCCAGCAGCCAGGGAGGGCGGGGTAATGAAAAACTGTTTTTT.